The entry below describes one T cell receptor beta chain. This table comes from immunoSEQ multiplex PCR, and its TCRdb copy is limited to in-frame clones, with some not included. Of 7,500 to 10,000 clones listed, over 75% are singletons. This record belongs to a study of neoadjuvant nivolumab and ipilimumab in lung cancer. Study-wide background: Nivolumab 3 mg/kg was given days 1, 15 and 29, plus ipilimumab 1 mg/kg day 1 in combination.

Germline CDR1 is SEHNR and CDR2 is FQNEAQ (reference sequence). Trimming took 2 bases from V and 5 from J, leaving 0 bases between them. The CDR3 totals 10 residues. The chain is built from TRBV7-9 and TRBJ1-1; D remains ambiguous. The TCR was taken from an adult with non-small cell lung cancer. The source material was peripheral blood, sampled before neoadjuvant nivolumab, alone or with ipilimumab. In DNA form, the CDR3 reads TGTGCCAGCAGCTTAACTGAAGCTTTCTTT. Translation gives CASSLTEAFF. Supplemented by reference TRBV7-9 and TRBJ1-1, the full variable domain reads DTGVSQNPRHKITKRGQNVTFRCDPISEHNRLYWYRQTLGQGPEFLTYFQNEAQLEKSRLLSDRFSAERPKGSFSTLEIQRTEQGDSAMYLCASSLTEAFFGQGTRLTVV.